This T cell receptor (beta chain) was profiled in a study of blood T cell repertoires in COVID-19. About the research overall: Nucleic acid was either cDNA or gDNA, and it came from T cells, B-cell-depleted T cells, or PBMCs.

Authors' methods: Reference gene primer amplification gave estimated nucleated cell counts. Only in-frame clones appear in the TCRdb table, and some are missing; sequencing was by immunoSEQ multiplex PCR. The DNA was the basis for D and trimming; V, J and clone size are from that table. This table has over 150,000 clones, almost 85% appearing once. Between the trimmed V and J ends, which lost 7 bases and 2 bases, there was a span of 14 bases. Germline V gene lookup returns CDR1 WNHNN and CDR2 SYGVQD (reference sequence). This CDR3 comprises 14 residues. Material for sequencing was peripheral blood. The rearrangement uses TRBV10-1 and TRBJ1-2, with no clear D. The receptor was derived from a man aged 18 to 29 with active or convalescent COVID-19. The CDR3 region has the DNA TGCGCCAGCATACCCCTGGGAGACAACTATGGCTACACCTTC. It translates to CASIPLGDNYGYTF.